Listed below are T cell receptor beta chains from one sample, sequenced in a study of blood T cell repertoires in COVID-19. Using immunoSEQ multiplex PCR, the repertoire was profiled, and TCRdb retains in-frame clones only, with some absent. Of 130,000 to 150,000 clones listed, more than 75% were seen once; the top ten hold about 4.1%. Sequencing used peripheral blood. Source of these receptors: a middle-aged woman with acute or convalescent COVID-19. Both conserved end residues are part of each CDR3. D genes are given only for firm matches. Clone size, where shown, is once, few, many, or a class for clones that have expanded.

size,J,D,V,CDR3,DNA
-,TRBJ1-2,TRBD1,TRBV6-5,CASRPQKGASGYTF,TGTGCCAGCAGACCTCAGAAGGGGGCATCTGGCTACACCTTC
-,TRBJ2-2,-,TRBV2,CASEGGANTGELFF,TGTGCCAGCGAGGGGGGGGCGAACACCGGGGAGCTGTTTTTT
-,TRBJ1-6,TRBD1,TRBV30,CAWTGQGGSPLHF,TGTGCCTGGACGGGACAGGGGGGTTCACCCCTCCACTTT
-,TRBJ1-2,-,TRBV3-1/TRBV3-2,CASSQGTTYGYTF,TGTGCCAGCAGCCAGGGGACTACCTATGGCTACACCTTC
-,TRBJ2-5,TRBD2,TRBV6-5,CAIAAGVQETQYF,TGTGCCATCGCTGCGGGGGTCCAAGAGACCCAGTACTTC
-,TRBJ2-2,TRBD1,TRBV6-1,CASSRDRGPPGELFF,TGTGCCAGCAGCCGGGACAGGGGACCCCCCGGGGAGCTGTTTTTT
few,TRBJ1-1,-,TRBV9,CASSVGETEAFF,TGTGCCAGCAGCGTAGGAGAGACTGAAGCTTTCTTT
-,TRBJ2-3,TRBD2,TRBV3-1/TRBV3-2,CASNQLAGGPGTDTQYF,TGTGCCAGCAACCAACTAGCGGGGGGGCCGGGCACAGATACGCAGTATTTT
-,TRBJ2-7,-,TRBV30,CAWSVEQGGPEQYF,TGTGCCTGGAGTGTGGAACAGGGAGGGCCCGAGCAGTACTTC
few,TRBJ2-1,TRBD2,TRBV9,CASSVTSGRVSSYNEQFF,TGTGCCAGCAGCGTAACTAGCGGGAGGGTTAGCTCCTACAATGAGCAGTTCTTC
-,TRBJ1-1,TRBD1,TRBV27,CASSFNFPSGGGGRAFF,TGTGCCAGCAGTTTCAATTTCCCCTCAGGGGGCGGTGGGAGAGCTTTCTTT
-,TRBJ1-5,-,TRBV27,CASSLWGPQGDQPQHF,TGTGCCAGCAGTTTATGGGGCCCACAGGGCGATCAGCCCCAGCATTTT
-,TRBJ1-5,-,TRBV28,CASSSGSGRPQHF,TGTGCCAGCAGCTCAGGGTCAGGCAGGCCCCAGCATTTT
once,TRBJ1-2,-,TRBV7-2,CASSERSYF,TGTGCCAGCAGCGAGAGATCTTACTTC
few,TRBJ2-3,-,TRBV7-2,CASSLDPLPGTDTQYF,TGTGCCAGCAGCTTAGACCCCCTCCCAGGCACAGATACGCAGTATTTT
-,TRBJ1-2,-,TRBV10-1,CASSESQGGGYTF,TGCGCCAGCAGTGAGTCCCAGGGAGGCGGCTACACCTTC
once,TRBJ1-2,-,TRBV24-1,CATSGGEYGYTF,TGTGCCACCAGTGGGGGGGAGTATGGCTACACCTTC
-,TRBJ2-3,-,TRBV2,CASSARTAQDTQYF,TGTGCCAGCAGCGCAAGGACAGCCCAGGATACGCAGTATTTT
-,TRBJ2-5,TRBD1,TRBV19,CASSIQTGGGETQYF,TGTGCCAGTAGTATTCAGACAGGGGGCGGGGAGACCCAGTACTTC
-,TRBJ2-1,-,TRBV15,CATSRDGVYNEQFF,TGTGCCACCAGCAGAGACGGGGTTTACAATGAGCAGTTCTTC
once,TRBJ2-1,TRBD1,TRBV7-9,CASSWDRAYNEQFF,TGTGCCAGCAGCTGGGACAGGGCTTACAATGAGCAGTTCTTC
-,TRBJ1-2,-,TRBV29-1,CSVEGGFKDYGYTF,TGCAGCGTTGAGGGGGGGTTTAAGGACTATGGCTACACCTTC
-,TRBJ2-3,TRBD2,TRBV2,CASLGLDGNYLDTDTQYF,TGTGCCAGCCTCGGACTAGACGGGAATTATCTGGACACAGATACGCAGTATTTT
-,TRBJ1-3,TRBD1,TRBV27,CASSFKFPGQGAASSGNTIYF,TGTGCCAGCAGTTTTAAATTCCCCGGACAGGGGGCCGCTAGCTCTGGAAACACCATATATTTT
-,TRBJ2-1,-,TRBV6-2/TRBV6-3,CASSYSWDNDEQFF,TGTGCCAGCAGTTACTCGTGGGACAACGACGAGCAGTTCTTC
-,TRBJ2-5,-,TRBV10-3,CAISVAGETQYF,TGTGCCATCAGTGTTGCAGGGGAGACCCAGTACTTC
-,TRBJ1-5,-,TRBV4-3,CASSQDWEGQPQHF,TGCGCCAGCAGCCAAGATTGGGAGGGTCAGCCCCAGCATTTT
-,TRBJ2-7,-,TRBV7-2,CASSLVASSSYEQYF,TGTGCCAGCAGCTTAGTAGCGAGTAGCTCCTACGAGCAGTACTTC
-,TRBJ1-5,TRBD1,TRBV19,CASSILGQGLQPQHF,TGTGCCAGTAGTATCCTTGGACAGGGCCTTCAGCCCCAGCATTTT
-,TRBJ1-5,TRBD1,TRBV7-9,CASSLTGQGGQPQHF,TGTGCCAGCAGCTTGACTGGACAGGGGGGTCAGCCCCAGCATTTT
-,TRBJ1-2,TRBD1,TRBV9,CASSVAPAGGDYGYTF,TGTGCCAGCAGCGTAGCCCCTGCAGGGGGTGACTATGGCTACACCTTC
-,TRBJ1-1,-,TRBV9,CASSVDLTDTEAFF,TGTGCCAGCAGCGTAGACTTGACAGACACTGAAGCTTTCTTT
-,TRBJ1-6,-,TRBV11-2,CASSLAPLFNSPLHF,TGTGCCAGCAGCTTAGCTCCCTTATTTAATTCACCCCTCCACTTT
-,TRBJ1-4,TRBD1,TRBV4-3,CASSQGTGRGLNEKLFF,TGCGCCAGCAGCCAAGGGACAGGGAGGGGCCTAAATGAAAAACTGTTTTTT
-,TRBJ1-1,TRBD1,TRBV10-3,CAITRQGEGTEAFF,TGTGCCATCACCAGACAGGGGGAGGGCACTGAAGCTTTCTTT
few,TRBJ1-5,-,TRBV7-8,CASKKGQNSNQPQHF,TGTGCCAGCAAAAAGGGGCAGAATAGCAATCAGCCCCAGCATTTT
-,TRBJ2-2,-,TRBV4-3,CASSQALEGANTGELFF,TGCGCCAGCAGCCAAGCCCTGGAGGGAGCGAACACCGGGGAGCTGTTTTTT
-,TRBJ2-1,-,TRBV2,CASWEYEQFF,TGTGCCAGCTGGGAGTACGAGCAGTTCTTC
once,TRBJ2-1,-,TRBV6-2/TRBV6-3,CASSHIDTYNEQFF,TGTGCCAGCAGTCACATCGATACCTACAATGAGCAGTTCTTC
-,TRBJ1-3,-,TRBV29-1,CSVEDRGTGNTIYF,TGCAGCGTTGAAGACAGGGGAACTGGAAACACCATATATTTT
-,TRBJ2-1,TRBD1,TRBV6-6,CASTGGASNEQFF,TGTGCCAGTACAGGGGGCGCTTCCAATGAGCAGTTCTTC
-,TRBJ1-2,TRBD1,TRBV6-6,CASSPSRDRASYGYTF,TGTGCCAGCAGCCCGTCCCGGGACAGGGCTAGCTATGGCTACACCTTC
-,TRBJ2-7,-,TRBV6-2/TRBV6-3,CASSPLQGSYEQYF,TGTGCCAGCAGCCCCTTACAGGGATCCTACGAGCAGTACTTC
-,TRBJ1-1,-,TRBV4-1,CASSQVATMNTEAFF,TGCGCCAGCAGCCAAGTTGCCACAATGAACACTGAAGCTTTCTTT
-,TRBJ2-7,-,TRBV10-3,CAISESDRRADYEQYF,TGTGCCATCAGTGAGTCGGACAGAAGGGCGGATTACGAGCAGTACTTC